These 9 T cell receptor beta chains came from one sample sequenced in a study of T-cell memory formation after mild COVID-19. TCRdb redid the calling of the 5' RACE reads with MiXCR, one entry per CDR3 protein. The data hold around 450,000 distinct CDR3 sequences, with approximately 24% observed a single time. Sequencing used PBMCs or a T cell subset sorted from them (not recorded which). These receptors all come from an adult woman who had mild COVID-19 (a few samples of this study predate the infection). Cell type and time point are not known.

This clonotype was recorded a few times. The rearrangement joins TRBV20-1 to TRBJ2-3; 9 bases fit TRBD2. J lost 1 base, V lost 5 bases, and 4 bases had no gene match. CDR1 DFQATT and CDR2 SNEGSKA come from the germline V gene (reference sequence). This CDR3 contains 14 residues. The CDR3 sequence: CSARIAGGTDTQYF. The CDR3 DNA reads as TGCAGTGCTCGTATAGCGGGGGGCACAGATACGCAGTATTTT.

V and J are TRBV20-1 and TRBJ1-4; D gene ambiguous. CDR3 size: 15 residues. Germline V lookup: CDR1 DFQATT, CDR2 SNEGSKA (reference sequence). Trimming took off 6 bases at V and 6 bases at J, with 20 bases between the two ends. The CDR3, as DNA: TGCAGTGCCAGCGGGTCGGGGTTGTCGGATGAAAAACTGTTTTTT. Its protein product is CSASGSGLSDEKLFF.

This clonotype was counted between two and nine times. DNA of the CDR3: TGTGCCAGCAGTTACGGGGGCAATGAGCAGTTCTTC. It encodes CASSYGGNEQFF. The chain carries TRBV6-2 or TRBV6-3 and TRBJ2-1; D may match TRBD1 or TRBD2 (5 bases each). Germline loops: CDR1 MNHEY, CDR2 SVGEGT. The CDR3 extends over 12 amino acids. V was cut by 2 bases and J by 6 bases, with 5 bases left in between.

The genes are TRBV19 and TRBJ1-6; unclear D gene. Germline V gene lookup returns CDR1 LNHDA and CDR2 SQIVND (reference sequence). The CDR3 loop spans 12 amino acids. V lost 8 bases, J lost 10 bases, and 12 bases lay in between. Here the CDR3 reads CASHMGYSPLHF. For the CDR3, the DNA is TGTGCCAGTCATATGGGGTACTCACCCCTCCACTTT.

The chain couples TRBV7-9 to TRBJ2-1; D not certain. Germline V CDR1 and CDR2: SEHNR, FQNEAQ (reference sequence). The CDR3 consists of 14 residues. Trimming shortened V by 5 bases and J by 8 bases, and 16 bases separated the two germline ends. The CDR3 reads CASSQAPPRYEQFF. The CDR3 nucleotides read TGTGCCAGCAGCCAAGCGCCGCCGCGCTATGAGCAGTTCTTC.

This clonotype was observed once. This sequence joins TRBV20-1 and TRBJ2-3, with D tentatively TRBD1 (5 bases). Trimming cost V 0 bases and J 5 bases, with 18 bases left between them. The CDR3 is made up of 16 amino acids. Germline values: CDR1 DFQATT, CDR2 SNEGSKA (reference sequence). For the CDR3, the DNA is TGCAGTGCTAGAGATAGGGGAATCAGGGTGGGAGATACGCAGTATTTT. This sequence encodes CSARDRGIRVGDTQYF.

This clonotype was counted a few times. The V call is TRBV10-3, the J call TRBJ2-5; D gene unclear. Trimming stripped 2 bases from V and 5 bases from J, with 6 bases between. Germline V gene data show CDR1 as ENHRY and CDR2 as SYGVKD. The CDR3 has 12 amino acids. DNA for the CDR3: TGTGCCATCAGTGAGATGGCGGAGACCCAGTACTTC. Translation gives CAISEMAETQYF.

The gene calls are TRBV28 and TRBJ1-6; no clear D. The V and J ends lost 8 bases and 6 bases respectively, with 14 bases between them. There are 14 residues in the CDR3. The V gene's germline CDR1 is MDHEN and CDR2 SYDVKM. DNA for the CDR3: TGTGCCAGCCACCCCTGGGCAGCTAATTCACCCCTCCACTTT. Translation: CASHPWAANSPLHF.

This clonotype has a count of ten or more. J is TRBJ1-1 and V is TRBV5-1; D is unresolved. V lost 0 bases to trimming and J lost 1 base, with 7 bases between them. This CDR3 is 14 amino acids long. Germline CDR1 and CDR2: SGHRS and YFSETQ. DNA of the CDR3: TGCGCCAGCAGCTTGGGACGACAGAACACTGAAGCTTTCTTT. Its protein product is CASSLGRQNTEAFF.